A selection of T cell receptor beta chains follows, all from one sample in a study of blood T cell repertoires in COVID-19. Sequencing used immunoSEQ multiplex PCR; TCRdb keeps in-frame clones, though not all of them. This sample yields over 200,000 clones, of which around 83% are seen a single time; 8.6% belongs to the top ten. Sequencing was carried out using peripheral blood. The receptors derive from a man aged 40-49 years with active or convalescent COVID-19. Both conserved end residues are part of each CDR3.

V	J	CDR3
TRBV27	TRBJ1-3	CASSPSGGRAGNTIYF
TRBV3-1/TRBV3-2	TRBJ1-2	CASSQDRGRGYTF
TRBV5-1	TRBJ2-5	CASSPGLAAQQETQYF
TRBV7-6	TRBJ1-2	CATRAQGLEYGYTF
TRBV18	TRBJ2-1	CASSPPNSGGPKGDEQFF
TRBV12-3/TRBV12-4	TRBJ1-5	CASRKEGTQPQHF
TRBV5-4	TRBJ2-2	CASSTGQFTGELFF
TRBV7-3	TRBJ2-1	CASSLMGTSGSSSYNEQFF
TRBV10-2	TRBJ2-7	CATRQGSEQYF
TRBV30	TRBJ1-6	CAWSVPSPRSPLHF
TRBV5-4	TRBJ1-4	CASSLIQDEKLFF
TRBV5-1	TRBJ1-6	CASSLAGTGRSPLHF
TRBV14	TRBJ2-5	CASSQSTGTPGGTQYF
TRBV9	TRBJ2-5	CASSSGERDQQETQYF
TRBV7-2	TRBJ2-3	CASSSQGIAVYSTDTQYF
TRBV7-9	TRBJ1-6	CASSLARGQSPLHF
TRBV25-1	TRBJ2-2	CASRPVPGSNGELFF
TRBV7-2	TRBJ1-3	CASRPQQSSGNTIYF
TRBV11-2	TRBJ2-3	CATSQRGGTDTQYF
TRBV7-6	TRBJ2-7	CASSVERRDEQYF
TRBV11-3	TRBJ2-5	CASSYGTGTYQETQYF
TRBV9	TRBJ2-7	CASSGGTAYEQYF
TRBV30	TRBJ2-5	CAWSPLRETQYF
TRBV5-1	TRBJ2-3	CASSLAQGTDTQYF
TRBV3-1/TRBV3-2	TRBJ1-1	CASSQTGYTEAFF
TRBV6-5	TRBJ2-2	CASSSGQTNTGELFF
TRBV3-1/TRBV3-2	TRBJ2-5	CASSQTEGWTQYF
TRBV27	TRBJ2-7	CASSPLKAAATYEQYF
TRBV18	TRBJ2-1	CASSPPALYNEQFF
TRBV19	TRBJ1-6	CASRSLREGNNSPLHF
TRBV15	TRBJ2-7	CATSLDSTYEQYF
TRBV2	TRBJ2-3	CASKVEGIDTQYF
TRBV6-5	TRBJ1-4	CASRPTGTANEKLFF
TRBV5-5	TRBJ2-5	CASSSISLGQGREETQYF
TRBV27	TRBJ1-2	CASSSRTATRGYTF
TRBV29-1	TRBJ1-1	CSVSQGTEAFF
TRBV6-5	TRBJ1-2	CASTTQGIAGYTF
TRBV5-1	TRBJ1-1	CASSFRGPNTEAFF
TRBV7-2	TRBJ2-7	CASRLTGQVTPEQYF
TRBV1	TRBJ2-1	CTSSQEADNYNEQFF
TRBV13	TRBJ1-3	CASSSRDRHGNTIYF